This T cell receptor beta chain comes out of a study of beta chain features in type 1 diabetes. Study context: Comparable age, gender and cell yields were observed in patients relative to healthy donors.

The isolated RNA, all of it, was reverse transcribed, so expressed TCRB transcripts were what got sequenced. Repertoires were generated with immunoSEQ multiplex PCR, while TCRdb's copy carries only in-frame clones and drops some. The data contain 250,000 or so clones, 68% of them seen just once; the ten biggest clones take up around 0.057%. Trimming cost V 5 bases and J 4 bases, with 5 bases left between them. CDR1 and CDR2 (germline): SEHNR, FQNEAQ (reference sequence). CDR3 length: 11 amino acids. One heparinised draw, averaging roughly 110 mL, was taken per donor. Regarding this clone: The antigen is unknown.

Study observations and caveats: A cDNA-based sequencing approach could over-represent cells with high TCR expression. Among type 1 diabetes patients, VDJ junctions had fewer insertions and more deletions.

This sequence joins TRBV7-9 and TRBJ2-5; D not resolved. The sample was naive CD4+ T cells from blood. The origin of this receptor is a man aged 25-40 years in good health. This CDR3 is CASSPAETQYF. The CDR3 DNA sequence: TGTGCCAGCAGCCCTGCAGAGACCCAGTACTTC.